This record covers a single TCR beta chain. The antigen remains unidentified. This sample is part of a study of T cell responses to AZD1222 COVID-19 vaccine. Study in general: Some second doses came at about 4 weeks and others at about 12 weeks; these were pooled. Points from the study as a whole: The study sampled repertoires only after the peak T cell response.

V lost 2 bases, J lost 0 bases, and 11 bases lay in between. This CDR3 has 15 residues. Germline CDR1 MNHEY, CDR2 SVGEGT. The method was immunoSEQ multiplex PCR; TCRdb's version includes in-frame clones alone and lacks a portion of them. The repertoire holds fewer than 200,000 clones, 85% to 90% seen once, with under 6.5% in the top ten. The input for sequencing was peripheral blood, taken on day 0 of AZD1222 vaccination. The receptor was derived from an adult in good health. The chain recombines TRBV6-2 or TRBV6-3 with TRBJ2-7, with TRBD1 as a possible D gene (6 bases). CDR3 amino acids: CASSYAGAGSYEQYF. The DNA of the CDR3 is TGTGCCAGCAGTTACGCAGGGGCCGGCTCCTACGAGCAGTACTTC.